This passage covers 20 T cell receptor beta chains from one sample sequenced in a study of blood T cell repertoires in COVID-19. Clones were sequenced by immunoSEQ multiplex PCR, and TCRdb holds only the in-frame ones, with some missing. The table lists about 170,000 clones, 70% to 85% of them singletons. Sequencing was done on a sample of PBMCs or T cells enriched from blood (not recorded which). All receptors derive from a woman in her sixties or seventies in a cohort exposed to, infected with or recovered from COVID-19 (not recorded which).

The gene calls are TRBV7-2 and TRBJ2-3; the D is unclear. The germline V gene has CDR1 SGHTA and CDR2 FQGNSA. CDR3 length: 12 amino acids. Trimming removed 4 bases from V and 4 bases from J, with 6 bases in between. For the CDR3, the DNA is TGTGCCAGCAGCTCCTCGGCAGATACGCAGTATTTT. Amino acid sequence: CASSSSADTQYF.

The rearrangement joins TRBV10-3 to TRBJ1-1, with D possibly matching TRBD1 (5 bases). Germline CDR1 and CDR2: ENHRY and SYGVKD. Trimming pared 10 bases from V and 1 base from J, leaving 19 bases between. The CDR3 loop spans 15 amino acids. CDR3 sequence: CATQESGRGNTEAFF. CDR3 coding DNA: TGTGCCACCCAAGAATCTGGGAGGGGGAACACTGAAGCTTTCTTT.

The DNA of the CDR3 is TGTGCCAGCAGCCATCGACAGGGGGCGATCCCTGGGGCCAACGTCCTGACTTTC. Protein: CASSHRQGAIPGANVLTF. The chain employs TRBV5-4 and TRBJ2-6; TRBD1 aligns across 10 bases. The junction had 9 bases not matched to a gene; V was cut back by 4 bases and J by 2 bases. In germline, CDR1 is SGHNT, CDR2 YYREEE (reference sequence). This CDR3 has 18 residues.

The J gene is TRBJ2-5, the V gene TRBV6-2 or TRBV6-3, with 8 bases matching TRBD1. Germline V gene data show CDR1 as MNHEY and CDR2 as SVGEGT. Trimming took 2 bases from V and 4 from J; bases not matched to a gene: 18. The CDR3 covers 19 residues. CDR3 sequence (DNA): TGTGCCAGCAGTTACCCGTCAGGGGGCGGACATTATGATTTAGAGACCCAGTACTTC. Residues: CASSYPSGGGHYDLETQYF.

This clone appeared a single time. The rearrangement links TRBV18 to TRBJ2-5, with 8 bases aligning to TRBD1. This CDR3 comprises 14 residues. Germline CDR1 reads KGHSH; CDR2 reads LQKENI. Trimming took 0 bases from V and 5 from J; bases not matched to a gene: 2. CDR3 amino acids: CASSPPTGEETQYF. The DNA for the CDR3 is TGTGCCAGCTCACCACCGACAGGGGAGGAGACCCAGTACTTC.

The V gene is TRBV9, the J gene TRBJ2-7; D gene uncertain. CDR1 SGDLS and CDR2 YYNGEE come from the germline V gene. V shed 0 bases and J shed 7 bases, with 14 bases lying between them. This CDR3 has 14 amino acids. The CDR3 nucleotides are TGTGCCAGCAGCGTAGACCCAGATTCCAAAGAGCAGTACTTC. Its translation: CASSVDPDSKEQYF.

This sequence joins TRBV3-1 (or the pseudogene TRBV3-2) and TRBJ2-1; 8 positions agree with TRBD2. V trimming: 3 bases; J trimming: 7 bases; junction bases outside the gene matches: 8. The CDR3 sequence is 15 residues long. Germline lookup yields CDR1 LGHDT and CDR2 YNNKEL (reference sequence). CDR3 DNA sequence: TGTGCCAGCAGCCACGGCGGGAGGTTTTATAATGAGCAGTTCTTC. Translated: CASSHGGRFYNEQFF.

The V gene is TRBV7-8, the J gene TRBJ2-3, with 7 positions matching TRBD2. Trimming removed 5 bases from V and 7 bases from J; junction bases left unmatched: 12. CDR1 and CDR2 from the germline V gene are SGHVS and FQNEAQ. The CDR3 sequence is 15 residues long. In DNA form, the CDR3 reads TGTGCCAGCAGCCGGCTGGTGGGAGGGCCACATACGCAGTATTTT. It translates to CASSRLVGGPHTQYF.

The rearrangement links TRBV7-8 to TRBJ1-5, with a tentative D call TRBD1 (6 bases). Trimming cost V 2 bases and J 4 bases, with 12 bases left between them. Germline CDR1 reads SGHVS; CDR2 reads FQNEAQ. This CDR3 region has 15 residues. This CDR3 is CASSLSGQLNQPQHF. For the CDR3, the DNA is TGTGCCAGCAGCTTAAGCGGACAGTTAAATCAGCCCCAGCATTTT.

This sequence joins TRBV5-6 and TRBJ2-7, with 11 positions matching TRBD1. The CDR3 extends over 16 amino acids. The V and J ends lost 1 base and 2 bases, in that order; junction bases with no gene match: 5. CDR1 is SGHDT, CDR2 YYEEEE, per germline. The CDR3 nucleotides read TGTGCCAGCAGCTTGATGGACAGGGGGCCGACCTACGAGCAGTACTTC. It specifies CASSLMDRGPTYEQYF.

The V call is TRBV18, the J call TRBJ1-1, with D unresolved. CDR1 and CDR2 from the germline V gene are KGHSH and LQKENI. Trimming took 0 bases from V and 1 from J, leaving 12 bases between them. This CDR3 region has 16 residues. CDR3 in amino acids: CASSPPWSSGNTEAFF. The CDR3 bases are TGTGCCAGCTCACCACCCTGGTCGAGTGGGAACACTGAAGCTTTCTTT.

The J gene is TRBJ1-2, the V gene TRBV28; 7 positions agree with TRBD1. The J segment lost 7 bases and the V segment lost 5 bases, leaving 13 bases of the junction unmatched. This CDR3 comprises 15 residues. The germline CDR1 and CDR2 sequences are MDHEN and SYDVKM. CDR3: CASSQAPQGTRGYTF. CDR3 coding DNA: TGTGCCAGCAGTCAAGCCCCACAGGGGACTCGTGGCTACACCTTC.

Here the CDR3 DNA reads TGTGCCACCAGTCAGGGGGCCTACTATGGCTACACCTTC. Encoded protein: CATSQGAYYGYTF. The rearrangement uses TRBV24-1 and TRBJ1-2, with 8 bases matching TRBD1. V lost 6 bases, J lost 3 bases, and 2 bases stayed unmatched. Germline V gives CDR1 KGHDR, CDR2 SFDVKD. The CDR3 is 13 residues long.

This clone has a single count. The V gene is TRBV5-4, the J gene TRBJ2-3; TRBD2 matches 9 bases. V trimming: 0 bases; J trimming: 4 bases; junction bases outside the gene matches: 3. CDR3 length equals 15 residues. The germline V gene has CDR1 SGHNT and CDR2 YYREEE (reference sequence). The CDR3 coding sequence is TGTGCCAGCAGCTTGGAAAGCGGGAGGCCAGATACGCAGTATTTT. Its translation is CASSLESGRPDTQYF.

The chain is built from TRBV5-5 and TRBJ1-3; a weak D match, TRBD1 (5 bases). This CDR3 contains 15 residues. Germline assignment: CDR1 SGHKS and CDR2 YYEKEE (reference sequence). V lost 4 bases and J 2 bases, leaving 13 bases between the germline ends. The CDR3 sequence: CASSPAGGAGNTIYF. CDR3 in DNA: TGTGCCAGCAGCCCCGCGGGGGGAGCTGGAAACACCATATATTTT. Supplemented by reference TRBV5-5 and TRBJ1-3, the full variable domain reads DAGVTQSPTHLIKTRGQQVTLRCSPISGHKSVSWYQQVLGQGPQFIFQYYEKEERGRGNFPDRFSARQFPNYSSELNVNALLLGDSALYLCASSPAGGAGNTIYFGEGSWLTVV.

There are a few counts of this clone. J is TRBJ1-1 and V is TRBV7-8, with a tentative D call TRBD1 (5 bases). The CDR3 loop spans 12 amino acids. V was pared by 6 bases and J by 8 bases, with 13 bases between. Germline V lookup: CDR1 SGHVS, CDR2 FQNEAQ. The CDR3 nucleotides read TGTGCCAGCAGGAGGAGGGGTTCCGAAGCTTTCTTT. Translation: CASRRRGSEAFF.

The rearrangement joins TRBV5-1 to TRBJ2-6, with TRBD2 as a possible D gene (5 bases). This CDR3 spans 17 amino acids. V dropped 4 bases and J dropped 3 bases, with 17 bases sitting between them. Germline-derived CDR1 and CDR2 are SGHRS and YFSETQ. CDR3 nucleotide sequence: TGCGCCAGCAGCCCCACGCCGGGCGGAGGTGGGGCCAACGTCCTGACTTTC. Amino acid sequence: CASSPTPGGGGANVLTF.

This clone was detected a few times. The V gene is TRBV7-2, the J gene TRBJ1-1, with D hard to call. Trimming cost V 5 bases and J 2 bases, with 12 bases left between them. Germline V gene lookup returns CDR1 SGHTA and CDR2 FQGNSA. The CDR3 is made up of 14 amino acids. DNA for the CDR3: TGTGCCAGCAGCCCTGCGAGCGGTAACACTGAAGCTTTCTTT. This encodes CASSPASGNTEAFF. Full variable domain (missing parts from reference TRBV7-2 and TRBJ1-1): GAGVSQSPSNKVTEKGKDVELRCDPISGHTALYWYRQSLGQGLEFLIYFQGNSAPDKSGLPSDRFSAERTGGSVSTLTIQRTQQEDSAVYLCASSPASGNTEAFFGQGTRLTVV.

The gene calls are TRBV7-6 and TRBJ2-3; 7 nucleotides match TRBD1. The V gene end was trimmed by 5 bases and the J gene end by 0 bases; junction bases not matched to a gene: 8. The germline CDR1 and CDR2 sequences are SGHVS and FNYEAQ. This CDR3 is built from 16 residues. CDR3 amino acids: CASSVRPGQSTDTQYF. CDR3 DNA sequence: TGTGCCAGCAGCGTCAGGCCGGGACAGAGCACAGATACGCAGTATTTT.

The CDR3: CASSPRQTLRTQYF. CDR3 in DNA: TGTGCCAGCTCACCACGGCAAACCCTCAGGACCCAGTACTTC. The chain employs TRBV18 and TRBJ2-5; the D is unclear. The germline V gene has CDR1 KGHSH and CDR2 LQKENI. Trimming took 1 base from V and 7 from J, leaving 13 bases between them. The CDR3 sequence is 14 residues long.